This T cell receptor beta chain was profiled in a study of cytomegalovirus exposure and HLA in healthy donors. The CDR3 has 17 amino acids. V shed 0 bases, J shed 5 bases, and the junction held 9 bases outside the gene matches. CDR1 is LGHNA and CDR2 is YNFKEQ in the germline V gene. The PCR made use of 60 Vbeta and 13 Jbeta primers. Under the authors' procedure: About 11 million of tens of millions of unique TCR beta chains were shared, per a later count. The protocol was immunoSEQ multiplex PCR, while the TCRdb copy is restricted to in-frame clones and leaves out a portion. That table supplies the V and J calls and clone size; D and trimming were determined from the DNA. The top ten hold roughly 3.5% of the sample, which has approximately 99,000 clones, roughly four fifths seen once. With respect to this clone: What it recognizes is unknown.

Study-level results: Certain sequence variants were highly shared and formed a cluster, and this cluster was likely a sequencing artifact.

The V gene is TRBV4-2, the J gene TRBJ2-5, with 10 bases aligning to TRBD2. The receptor comes from a man aged 40-49 years in good health and CMV-seronegative. Sequencing was done on a sample of PBMCs. CDR3 DNA sequence: TGTGCCAGCAGCCAAGATACCCTAGCGGGGGAACGCGAGACCCAGTACTTC. Its protein product is CASSQDTLAGERETQYF.